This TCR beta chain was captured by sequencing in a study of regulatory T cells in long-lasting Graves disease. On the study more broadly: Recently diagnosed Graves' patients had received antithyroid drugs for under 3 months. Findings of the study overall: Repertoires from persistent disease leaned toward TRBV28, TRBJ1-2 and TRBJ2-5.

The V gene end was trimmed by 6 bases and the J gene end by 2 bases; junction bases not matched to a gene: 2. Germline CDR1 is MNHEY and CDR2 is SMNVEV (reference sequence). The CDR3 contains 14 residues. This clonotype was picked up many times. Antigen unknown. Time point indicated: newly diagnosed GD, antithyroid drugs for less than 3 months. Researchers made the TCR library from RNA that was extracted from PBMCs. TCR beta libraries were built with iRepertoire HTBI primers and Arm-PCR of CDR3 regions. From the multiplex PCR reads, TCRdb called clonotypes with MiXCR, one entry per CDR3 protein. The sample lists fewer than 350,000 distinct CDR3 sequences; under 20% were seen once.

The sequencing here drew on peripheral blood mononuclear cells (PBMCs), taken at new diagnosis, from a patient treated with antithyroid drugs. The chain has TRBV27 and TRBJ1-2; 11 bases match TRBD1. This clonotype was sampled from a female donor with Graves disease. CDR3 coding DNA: TGTGCCAGCAGACGGGACAGGGGGAACTATGGCTACACCTTC. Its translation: CASRRDRGNYGYTF.